This T cell receptor (beta chain) was identified during a study of T cell repertoires in cytomegalovirus infection. At the level of the study: A matching HLA type, together with CMV infection, was signaled by public TCR beta signatures. General observations from the study: Identification of carriers of CMV plus the relevant HLA was achieved through cumulative public TCR beta family frequency. Dominating the ex vivo response were TCR beta clonotypes that were CMV-specific and HLA-C-restricted.

A note on this clonotype: Its matching antigen is unknown.

The CDR3 extends over 15 amino acids. The V gene lost 6 bases and the J gene lost 4 bases, with 18 bases spanning the gap. The V gene's germline CDR1 is SGHVS and CDR2 FQNEAQ. MiXCR, run by TCRdb on the reads, gives a single entry per CDR3 protein. Found here are roughly 190,000 distinct CDR3 sequences, 9.5% of them singletons; the top ten hold roughly 5.1%. This rearrangement joins TRBV7-8 to TRBJ1-2; D is unclear. The receptor was derived from a human donor in good health (CMV status not recorded). Some clones in this sample may be carry-over from other donors' samples. Material for sequencing was PBMCs. CDR3 nucleotide sequence: TGTGCCAGCAGAGCGGACGAGGGCCTAATCTATGGCTACACCTTC. It is translated as CASRADEGLIYGYTF.